This TCR beta chain was found in a study of radiotherapy plus CTLA-4 blockade in lung cancer (dated by TCRdb to the late 2010s). Concerning the study at large: Among the enrolled patients, around 19% had an objective response, and 25% to 40% reached disease control. On the study overall, not on this receptor specifically: TCR clones derived from tumors expanded in peripheral blood after treatment with radiotherapy and ipilimumab. Early dynamic changes in blood T cell clones, together with increased serum interferon-beta after radiation, were reported as the strongest predictors of response.

Focal radiation therapy combined with CTLA-4 blockade (ipilimumab) was tested in patients with chemo-refractory metastatic non-small-cell lung cancer. This clone has more than one count but fewer than ten. No cognate antigen has been identified for it. Base quality data are lacking; no much larger clone is found one base away. The method was the immunoSEQ multiplex PCR assay. As stored in TCRdb, this immuneACCESS dataset retains in-frame rearrangements with V and J assigned. A fraction of the clones does not appear; measured against another copy, unresolved V genes explain less than half of the discrepancy, and the remainder lacks a known reason. For this sample there are 50,000 to 60,000 clones; less than 85% appear just once. Jointly, the top ten make up approximately 16% of the sample. The CDR3 has 16 amino acids, counting the end cysteine and phenylalanine. The entry retains the CDR3 DNA only, 48 bases that are in frame from base 1. As encoded in the germline V gene (reference sequence), CDR1 is MNHEY while CDR2 is SMNVEV. V sheds 5 bases and J sheds 3 bases, leaving 17 bases between their ends.

The TCR sequence derives from a human donor with non-small cell lung cancer who had a complete response to radiotherapy plus ipilimumab. The sequences come from peripheral blood, collected from a patient treated with radiotherapy plus ipilimumab. The V and J segments used are TRBV27 and TRBJ2-4; the D region possibly corresponds to TRBD1 (5 bases align). The DNA sequence is given as TGTGCCAGCAGTCTGCAGGGCCTGTTTGGCAAAAACATTCAGTACTTC. The translation is CASSLQGLFGKNIQYF.